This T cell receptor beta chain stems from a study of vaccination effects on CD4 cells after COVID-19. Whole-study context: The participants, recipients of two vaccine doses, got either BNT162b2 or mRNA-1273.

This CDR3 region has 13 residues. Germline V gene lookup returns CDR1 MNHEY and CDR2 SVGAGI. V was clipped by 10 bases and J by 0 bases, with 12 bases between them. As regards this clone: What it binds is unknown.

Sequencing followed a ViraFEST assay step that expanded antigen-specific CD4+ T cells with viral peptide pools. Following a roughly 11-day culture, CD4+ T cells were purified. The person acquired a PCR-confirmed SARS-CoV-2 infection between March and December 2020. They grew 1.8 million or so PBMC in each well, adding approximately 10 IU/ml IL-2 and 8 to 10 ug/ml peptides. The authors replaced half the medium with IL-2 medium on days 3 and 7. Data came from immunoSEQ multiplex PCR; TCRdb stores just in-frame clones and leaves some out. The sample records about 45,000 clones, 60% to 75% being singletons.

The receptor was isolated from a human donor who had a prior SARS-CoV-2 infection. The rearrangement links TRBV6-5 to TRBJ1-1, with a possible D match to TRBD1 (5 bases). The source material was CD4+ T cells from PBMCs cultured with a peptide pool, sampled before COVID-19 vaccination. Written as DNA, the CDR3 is TGTGCCACCTGGGACGGGTTGAACACTGAAGCTTTCTTT. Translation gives CATWDGLNTEAFF.